Listed below are T cell receptor beta chains from one sample, sequenced in a study of long-term antiretroviral therapy in people with HIV. Some clones are missing from TCRdb's copy, which holds only in-frame ones; the method was immunoSEQ multiplex PCR. The sample consists of about 17,000 clones, around 90% of them appearing once. The material was unsorted PBMCs, obtained 0.3 years after starting antiretroviral therapy. The receptors stem from a man in his sixties with HIV. The CDR3 runs from the conserved cysteine through the conserved F or W.

TRBV7-8,TRBJ2-3,CASMGRGWDTQYF
TRBV29-1,TRBJ1-1,CSVHSGTTPGEAFF
TRBV5-4,TRBJ1-5,CASLIHRNYQPQHF
TRBV7-8,TRBJ2-7,CASSYDRTYEQYF
TRBV19,TRBJ1-4,CASSPTGSNEKLFF
TRBV4-1,TRBJ1-2,CASSQDSRDGYTF
TRBV5-3,TRBJ1-1,CARSLYLPPNTEAFF
TRBV5-4,TRBJ2-2,CASSTKKRETGELFF
TRBV7-3,TRBJ2-3,CASSLGSGSTDTQYF
TRBV7-2,TRBJ2-2,CASSLLSGILNTGELFF
TRBV29-1,TRBJ1-2,CSVEQNYGYTF